Below, 15 T cell receptor beta chains from the same sample are listed, as sequenced in a study of sequential checkpoint blockade in melanoma. The treatment was: randomized to nivolumab then ipilimumab (arm A) or the reverse (arm B). The data were produced by immunoSEQ multiplex PCR, yet TCRdb's version contains in-frame clones alone and is incomplete. The sample holds 20,000 to 25,000 clones, around 70% seen once. The sample was CD8+ T cells sorted from blood (inferred from file names), taken from a patient given nivolumab and ipilimumab in sequence. Every receptor here comes from a human donor with melanoma.

This clone was counted only a few times. The rearrangement joins TRBV4-3 to TRBJ1-5; TRBD1 might be the D (6 bases). The CDR3 is made up of 16 amino acids. Germline assignment: CDR1 LGHNA and CDR2 YSLEER. Trimming left V 1 base short and J 5 bases short, with 15 bases between. This CDR3 reads CASSQAGGGADQPQHF. The CDR3 coding sequence is TGCGCCAGCAGCCAAGCTGGGGGGGGCGCGGATCAGCCCCAGCATTTT.

The chain joins TRBV18 to TRBJ2-1; D might be TRBD2 (6 bases). From germline, CDR1 is KGHSH and CDR2 LQKENI. V was clipped by 0 bases and J by 0 bases, with 6 bases between them. The CDR3 covers 15 residues. Here the CDR3 DNA reads TGTGCCAGCTCACCACCGGGGGGCTCCTACAATGAGCAGTTCTTC. It translates to CASSPPGGSYNEQFF. Supplemented by reference TRBV18 and TRBJ2-1, the full variable domain reads NAGVMQNPRHLVRRRGQEARLRCSPMKGHSHVYWYRQLPEEGLKFMVYLQKENIIDESGMPKERFSAEFPKEGPSILRIQQVVRGDSAAYFCASSPPGGSYNEQFFGPGTRLTVL.

This rearrangement joins TRBV4-3 to TRBJ2-7; no reliable D call. V lost 0 bases and J 0 bases, leaving 6 bases between the germline ends. Germline V gene lookup returns CDR1 LGHNA and CDR2 YSLEER. The CDR3 covers 14 residues. The CDR3 spells CASSQDRNSYEQYF. The CDR3 nucleotides read TGCGCCAGCAGCCAAGACAGGAACTCCTACGAGCAGTACTTC.

The rearrangement links TRBV7-1 to TRBJ2-1, with D possibly being TRBD1 (7 bases). TRBV7-1 is sorted into the ORF group, with uncertain function. Trimming removed 3 bases at V and 7 bases at J, with 19 bases between. The CDR3 length is 16 residues. CDR3 amino acids: CASSSQGGGTRNEQFF. CDR3 coding DNA: TGTGCCAGCAGCTCGCAGGGGGGTGGGACACGGAATGAGCAGTTCTTC.

V gene TRBV9 combines with J gene TRBJ1-5, with D maybe TRBD1 (6 bases). There are 15 residues in the CDR3. Trimming took off 0 bases at V and 6 bases at J, with 13 bases between the two ends. CDR1 is SGDLS, CDR2 YYNGEE, per germline. CDR3 sequence reads: CASSVGGGAAQPQHF. The CDR3 nucleotides read TGTGCCAGCAGCGTAGGTGGGGGGGCAGCTCAGCCCCAGCATTTT.

This clone was observed a handful of times. The genes are TRBV15 and TRBJ1-2; D is undetermined. The germline gives CDR1 LNHNV, CDR2 YYDKDF (reference sequence). The V end was cut by 2 bases, the J end by 3 bases, with 13 bases between. The CDR3 is 15 residues long. CDR3: CATSRSEDWYYGYTF. Here the CDR3 DNA reads TGTGCCACCAGCAGATCCGAGGACTGGTACTATGGCTACACCTTC.

The chain has TRBV4-1 and TRBJ1-6, with TRBD1 as a possible D gene (5 bases). The CDR3 is 15 amino acids. Trimming pared 2 bases from V and 6 bases from J, leaving 11 bases between. Germline CDR1 reads MGHRA; CDR2 reads YSYEKL. This chain's CDR3 is CASSQQQGTNSPLHF. In DNA, the CDR3 is TGCGCCAGCAGCCAACAGCAGGGCACTAATTCACCCCTCCACTTT.

The chain combines TRBV6-4 with TRBJ1-1; no clear D. Germline V gives CDR1 MRHNA, CDR2 SNTAGT. The CDR3 covers 13 residues. V lost 6 bases to trimming and J lost 5 bases, with 13 bases between them. The CDR3 protein is CASRSRGGTEAFF. The CDR3 coding sequence is TGTGCCAGCAGAAGTCGGGGAGGGACTGAAGCTTTCTTT.

The chain recombines TRBV7-9 with TRBJ2-1; D not certain. Germline values: CDR1 SEHNR, CDR2 FQNEAQ (reference sequence). V dropped 4 bases and J dropped 4 bases, with 11 bases sitting between them. This CDR3 region has 14 residues. CDR3 sequence: CASSSLTGYNEQFF. The CDR3 coding sequence is TGTGCCAGCAGCTCATTGACGGGTTACAATGAGCAGTTCTTC. The whole variable domain, filled in from reference TRBV7-9 and TRBJ2-1, reads DTGVSQNPRHKITKRGQNVTFRCDPISEHNRLYWYRQTLGQGPEFLTYFQNEAQLEKSRLLSDRFSAERPKGSFSTLEIQRTEQGDSAMYLCASSSLTGYNEQFFGPGTRLTVL.

The chain has TRBV9 and TRBJ2-7; TRBD1 aligns across 9 bases. The junction had 6 bases not matched to a gene; V was cut back by 4 bases and J by 4 bases. Per the germline V gene, CDR1 is SGDLS and CDR2 is YYNGEE. This CDR3 has 14 amino acids. The CDR3 DNA is TGTGCCAGCAGCCCGGGACAGGGTAATTACGAGCAGTACTTC. Its translation is CASSPGQGNYEQYF.

V and J are TRBV18 and TRBJ2-3; 9 nucleotides align to TRBD1. This CDR3 contains 16 residues. Germline CDR1 is KGHSH and CDR2 is LQKENI. V shed 3 bases, J shed 5 bases, and the junction held 9 bases outside the gene matches. The CDR3 loop reads CASSPSDRGIEDTQYF. In DNA, the CDR3 is TGTGCCAGCTCACCGTCAGACAGGGGGATAGAAGATACGCAGTATTTT.

The gene calls are TRBV4-2 and TRBJ2-5, with D possibly TRBD2 on 6 matching bases. The CDR3 covers 14 residues. Trimming removed 4 bases at V and 3 bases at J, with 12 bases between. From germline, CDR1 is LGHNA and CDR2 YNFKEQ. CDR3 residues: CASSRFGGEETQYF. CDR3 DNA: TGTGCCAGCAGCCGCTTCGGGGGAGAAGAGACCCAGTACTTC.

The chain combines TRBV9 with TRBJ1-1, with D perhaps matching TRBD1 (5 bases). The ends were cut back, 4 bases at V and 10 bases at J, with 26 bases in the middle. The CDR3 has 16 residues. Germline CDR1 is SGDLS and CDR2 is YYNGEE. The CDR3 region has the DNA TGTGCCAGCAGCCCGTCGCCGGGACTTTTTTCGTTGGGAGCTTTCTTT. Residues: CASSPSPGLFSLGAFF.

The chain recombines TRBV9 with TRBJ2-3; the match to TRBD1 covers 8 bases. The CDR3 totals 15 residues. J was trimmed by 5 bases and V by 3 bases; bases with no gene match: 8. Per germline, CDR1 SGDLS and CDR2 YYNGEE. The CDR3 bases are TGTGCCAGCAGCGACCAGGGGGCCGCTAGAGATACGCAGTATTTT. Protein sequence: CASSDQGAARDTQYF.

This clone was counted a single time. This sequence joins TRBV7-2 and TRBJ2-1; a weak D match, TRBD1 (6 bases). Germline values: CDR1 SGHTA, CDR2 FQGNSA. This CDR3 contains 13 residues. The V end lost 6 bases, the J end lost 4 bases, and 10 bases lay between the germline ends. The CDR3 is CASRKQGYNEQFF. CDR3 coding DNA: TGTGCCAGCAGGAAACAGGGATACAATGAGCAGTTCTTC.